The next 12 T cell receptor beta chains were all read from a single sample in a study of blood T cell repertoires in COVID-19 (dated by TCRdb to about 2020). Libraries were made using the immunoSEQ multiplex PCR assay. Here the immuneACCESS table is served through TCRdb, limited to in-frame sequences with V and J called. Missing clones are a known gap in these copies; in checked studies unresolved V genes cover under half, and the rest lacks a known reason. Counted in this sample were about 260,000 clones; over 80% of them appeared once. Of the sample, less than 1.6% falls within the top ten clones. The sequenced sample was peripheral blood. The receptors originated from a middle-aged woman who had recovered from COVID-19.

The chain uses TRBV10-1 and TRBJ2-3, with TRBD1 identical over 9 bases. With V trimmed by 2 bases and J by 2 bases, 5 bases remained unmatched. Germline V gene sequence: CDR1 WNHNN, CDR2 SYGVQD (reference sequence). CDR3 length: 16 amino acids. DNA of the CDR3: TGCGCCAGCAGTGAGGGCACAGGGGGCCCCACAGATACGCAGTATTTT. Amino acids: CASSEGTGGPTDTQYF.

About this clone itself: Germline is not matched at one junction end, which may reflect a read error. The V and J genes are TRBV6-5 and TRBJ2-5; unclear D gene. The CDR3 consists of 13 residues. Germline V CDR1 and CDR2: MNHEY, SVGAGI. The CDR3 here is CASSTFPIEAQYF. The CDR3, as DNA: TGTGCCAGCAGCACCTTCCCCATAGAGGCCCAGTACTTC.

The V gene is TRBV19, the J gene TRBJ2-3; 12 bases map to TRBD2. The CDR3 totals 14 residues. Germline V CDR1 and CDR2: LNHDA, SQIVND (reference sequence). The J segment lost 7 bases and the V segment lost 5 bases, leaving 4 bases of the junction unmatched. CDR3 protein: CASSGLAGGYTQYF. In nucleotides, the CDR3 is TGTGCCAGTAGTGGTCTAGCGGGGGGGTATACGCAGTATTTT.

In this sample, this clone turned up a few times. The chain has TRBV7-9 and TRBJ2-5; maybe TRBD2 (6 bases). This CDR3 has 15 residues. Per the germline V gene, CDR1 is SEHNR and CDR2 is FQNEAQ (reference sequence). Deletions cut 4 bases from V and 2 bases from J, with 14 bases between. CDR3 in amino acids: CASSSQRGLQETQYF. The CDR3 DNA sequence: TGTGCCAGCAGCTCCCAGAGGGGACTTCAAGAGACCCAGTACTTC.

The J gene is TRBJ1-2, the V gene TRBV2, with TRBD1 matching over 8 bases. This CDR3 comprises 16 residues. The junction had 14 bases not matched to a gene; V was cut back by 5 bases and J by 6 bases. The germline CDR1 and CDR2 sequences are SNHLY and FYNNEI. The CDR3 DNA reads as TGTGCCAGCAGTCTCCACCCTGACAGGGGAGGGCATGGCTACACCTTC. It is translated as CASSLHPDRGGHGYTF.

The chain recombines TRBV27 with TRBJ2-7; 8 bases agree with TRBD1. Germline loops: CDR1 MNHEY, CDR2 SMNVEV (reference sequence). V trimming: 6 bases; J trimming: 0 bases; junction bases outside the gene matches: 16. The CDR3 runs 18 residues. CDR3: CASSPFSLRTGLSYEQYF. CDR3 bases: TGTGCCAGCAGCCCCTTTTCACTCCGGACAGGGCTCTCCTACGAGCAGTACTTC.

The count of this clone is one. The gene calls are TRBV5-1 and TRBJ2-3; 10 bases map to TRBD2. Germline loops: CDR1 SGHRS, CDR2 YFSETQ. The length of the CDR3 is 15 residues. V gave up 4 bases and J gave up 4 bases; unmatched junction bases: 6. CDR3 loop: CASSPPSGGADTQYF. CDR3 bases: TGCGCCAGCAGCCCTCCTAGCGGGGGAGCAGATACGCAGTATTTT.

The CDR3 nucleotides read TGTGCCAGCAGTTACCCCGGGGGGACCTACAATGAGCAGTTCTTC. Residues: CASSYPGGTYNEQFF. This sequence joins TRBV6-5 and TRBJ2-1, with 7 bases that match TRBD2. The germline V gene encodes CDR1 MNHEY and CDR2 SVGAGI. Unmatched junction bases numbered 3, after V lost 2 bases and J lost 2 bases. This CDR3 region has 15 residues.

This chain connects TRBV9 to TRBJ1-2; a weak D match, TRBD1 (5 bases). Deletions cut 3 bases from V and 8 bases from J, with 17 bases between. The V gene's germline CDR1 is SGDLS and CDR2 YYNGEE. This CDR3 region has 14 residues. CDR3 DNA: TGTGCCAGCAGCGCCTCGGGGGGGTATGACGGCTACACCTTC. Its translation is CASSASGGYDGYTF.

J is TRBJ2-2 and V is TRBV7-8, with TRBD2 matching over 8 bases. The CDR3 has 16 residues. Trimming cost V 5 bases and J 7 bases; bases outside gene matches: 12. The germline V gene has CDR1 SGHVS and CDR2 FQNEAQ. For the CDR3, the DNA is TGTGCCAGCAGCCGTGGGACTAGAACCGGGCTCGGGGAGCTGTTTTTT. Its protein product is CASSRGTRTGLGELFF.

The chain has TRBV4-1 and TRBJ1-2; weak D call: TRBD1 (5 bases). The CDR3 runs to 16 residues. The V gene's germline CDR1 is MGHRA and CDR2 YSYEKL. Trimming stripped 0 bases from V and 6 bases from J, with 17 bases between. The CDR3 protein is CASSQEMAGQSNGYTF. CDR3 DNA: TGCGCCAGCAGCCAAGAGATGGCAGGGCAGTCTAATGGCTACACCTTC.

V and J are TRBV6-5 and TRBJ1-2, with D unresolved. With 4 bases removed from V and 1 base from J, the gap between germline ends came to 13 bases. The CDR3 is made up of 15 amino acids. Germline V gene lookup returns CDR1 MNHEY and CDR2 SVGAGI. CDR3 in DNA: TGTGCCAGCAGTTTACTCACGCGGTATAACTATGGCTACACCTTC. The encoded protein is CASSLLTRYNYGYTF.